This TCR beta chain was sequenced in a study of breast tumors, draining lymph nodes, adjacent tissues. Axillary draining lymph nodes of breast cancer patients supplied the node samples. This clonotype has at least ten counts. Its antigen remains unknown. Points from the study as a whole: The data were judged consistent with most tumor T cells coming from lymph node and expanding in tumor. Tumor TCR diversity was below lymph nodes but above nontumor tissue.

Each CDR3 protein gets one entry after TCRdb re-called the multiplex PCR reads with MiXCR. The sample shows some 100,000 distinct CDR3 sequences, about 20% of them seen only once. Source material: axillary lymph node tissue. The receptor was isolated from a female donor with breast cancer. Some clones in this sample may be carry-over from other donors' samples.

The CDR3 coding sequence is TGTGCCAGCAGGACTAGAGTTTATAATACGCAGTATTTT. Translating it yields CASRTRVYNTQYF. This chain links TRBV12-3 or TRBV12-4 with TRBJ2-3, with D tentatively TRBD2 (6 bases). Trimming pared 6 bases from V and 7 bases from J, leaving 14 bases between. The CDR3 contains 13 residues.